This note documents a single T cell receptor beta chain sequence. The antigen remains unidentified. The V gene lost 3 bases and the J gene lost 4 bases, with 13 bases spanning the gap. Germline lookup yields CDR1 MNHEY and CDR2 SMNVEV (reference sequence). This CDR3 comprises 14 residues. Naive CD8 cells, CD45RO-negative and positively selected for CCR7, excluded terminally differentiated effector memory CD45RA+ cells. When replicate PCRs were run on sorted subsets, they used approximately 0.2 ug DNA, about 30,000 T cell genomes. How the authors handled the data: ImmunoSEQ output lacked quality scores and full-length reads, limiting matched filtering. Sequenced by immunoSEQ multiplex PCR; TCRdb stores in-frame clones only, minus some. Clone size and V and J calls were adopted from that table, with D and trimming inferred from the DNA. The table lists hundreds of thousands of clones, roughly 98% of them singletons.

The record originates from a study of shared clonotypes between healthy human individuals. General observations from the study: The genetic and exposure-history diversity represented was limited by few donors. In general, naive subsets displayed greater estimated richness than memory subsets did.

This rearrangement joins TRBV27 to TRBJ2-7; the D gene is possibly TRBD2 (6 bases). The sequenced sample consisted of naive CD8+ T cells sorted from blood. The TCR sequence derives from a man aged 30 to 45 in good health. In DNA form, the CDR3 reads TGTGCCAGCAGTTTTTTTAACGGGGGATACGAGCAGTACTTC. Its translation: CASSFFNGGYEQYF.